Detailed here is one T cell receptor beta chain. The target antigen is unknown. Germline CDR1 SGHVS, CDR2 FQNEAQ. V lost 7 bases and J 9 bases, leaving 16 bases between the germline ends. The CDR3 sequence is 14 residues long. Template switching, a step in the protocol, added a universal primer site, and cDNA carried unique molecular identifiers. TCRdb passed the 5' RACE reads through MiXCR, listing each CDR3 protein once. This sample has around 480,000 distinct CDR3 sequences, with 11% to 15% found just once. These data are taken from a study of identical twins. Study observations and caveats: Models underestimated how often monozygotic twins shared out-of-frame TCR alpha. Researchers caution that invariant MAIT and iNKT cells could partly confound zero-insertion analyses.

These data were likewise used in another study, on yellow fever vaccine responses in identical twins.

The sample comprised CD4+ T cells sorted from blood. The chain combines TRBV7-8 with TRBJ1-6; weak D call: TRBD1 (5 bases). This clonotype was obtained from a woman between 18 and 29 years old in good health. The CDR3 DNA follows: TGTGCCAGCACCCCGATAGTGCAGGGTTCACCCCTCCACTTT. Translated, it gives CASTPIVQGSPLHF.